The sequence of this TCR beta chain was determined in a study of beta chain features in type 1 diabetes. Expressed TCRB transcripts were sequenced because the entire RNA isolate underwent reverse transcription. TCRdb's table, derived via immunoSEQ multiplex PCR, lists solely in-frame clones and lacks some. The sample carries some 350,000 clones, about 10% recorded once. There are 16 residues in the CDR3. CDR1 is LNHDA, CDR2 SQIVND, per germline (reference sequence). V gave up 5 bases and J gave up 3 bases; unmatched junction bases: 5. This clone has a handful of counts. Its antigen is currently unknown. Study outcomes and limitations: People with Type 1 diabetes carried modestly yet significantly shorter TCRB CDR3s in all four CD4+ subsets.

The TCR sequence derives from a man under 40 with type 1 diabetes. The chain employs TRBV19 and TRBJ2-1; 12 nucleotides match TRBD2. The specimen sequenced was central memory CD4+ T cells from blood. CDR3 residues: CASSRLAGVYYNEQFF. In DNA form, the CDR3 reads TGTGCCAGTAGTCGACTAGCGGGAGTATACTACAATGAGCAGTTCTTC.